This paragraph covers one TCR beta chain sequence. Its antigen is still unknown. The junction shows a germline mismatch at one end, possibly a read error. Gene and germline names: mouse. The sequence runs out 1 residue before the end of the CDR3; the remainder is reconstructed from the germline J gene. Other DNA sequences in this sample translate to the same CDR3. The sample is drawn from a study of tissue T cells after allogeneic stem cell transplantation. General study points: Blood and spleen captured only part of the tissue TCR repertoire.

This sample's time point: mouse harvest day 14 after allogeneic transplant. Tail vein injection delivered 10^7 T-cell-depleted bone marrow cells and 10^6 splenic CD5+ T cells. Germline CDR1 and CDR2: NNHNN and SYGAGS (reference sequence). This CDR3 has 14 residues. Here immunoSEQ multiplex PCR was the method, and the copy in TCRdb shows in-frame clones only, minus some. The profile covers about 2,800 clones, with 48% appearing a single time and about 30% taken by the ten largest. V gene TRBV13-2 combines with J gene TRBJ1-5, with D possibly TRBD1 on 5 matching bases. The sequence came from a female BALB/c mouse given C57BL/6 T cells with graft-versus-host disease after an allogeneic hematopoietic cell transplant. Sample: lymph node tissue. The sequenced CDR3 bases are TGTGCCAGCGGTGATGCCAGGGTCAACCAGGCCCCGCTT. This codes for CASGDARVNQAPL. The CDR3, in full, reads CASGDARVNQAPLF.